These 15 T cell receptor beta chains came from one sample sequenced in a study of blood T cell repertoires in COVID-19 (dated by TCRdb to the early 2020s). The library was produced with the immunoSEQ multiplex PCR assay. What TCRdb holds here is the immuneACCESS table cut down to in-frame rearrangements. Part of the clones is not present; checked against another copy, under half of the missing clones reflect an unresolved V gene, and the others are unexplained. For this sample the table gives some 410,000 clones, of which roughly 90% were detected only once. Around 0.91% of the sample comes from the top ten. The sequenced sample was PBMCs or T cells enriched from blood (not recorded which). All receptors derive from a woman aged 25-40 years with acute COVID-19.

The chain joins TRBV4-1 to TRBJ1-4; D not resolved. V lost 8 bases and J lost 3, with 16 bases in between. Germline-derived CDR1 and CDR2 are MGHRA and YSYEKL. This CDR3 has 15 amino acids. In DNA form, the CDR3 reads TGCGCCAGCGAAGGTTTTGGTGGAGCTAATGAAAAACTGTTTTTT. Amino acids: CASEGFGGANEKLFF.

The chain couples TRBV4-3 to TRBJ2-4; 12 bases agree with TRBD2. CDR1 and CDR2 from the germline V gene are LGHNA and YSLEER. The CDR3 runs 20 residues. The ends lost 0 bases at V and 6 bases at J; junction bases unmatched: 15. CDR3: CASSQDAASGGAGPRNIQYF. CDR3 sequence (DNA): TGCGCCAGCAGCCAAGATGCGGCTAGCGGGGGGGCAGGGCCTAGAAACATTCAGTACTTC.

Ten or more counts support this clone. The rearrangement joins TRBV11-1 to TRBJ1-1, with D perhaps TRBD1 (5 bases). CDR1 and CDR2 from the germline V gene are SGHAT and FQDESV (reference sequence). Trimming shortened V by 5 bases and J by 8 bases, and 15 bases separated the two germline ends. The CDR3 runs to 13 residues. The chain's CDR3 is CASSRRQGREAFF. DNA for the CDR3: TGTGCCAGCAGCAGACGGCAGGGCAGAGAAGCTTTCTTT.

V gene TRBV27 combines with J gene TRBJ1-1; no reliable D call. The CDR3 runs 13 residues. CDR1 and CDR2 from the germline V gene are MNHEY and SMNVEV (reference sequence). V gave up 3 bases and J gave up 1 base, with 6 bases separating them. Here the CDR3 reads CASSFSENTEAFF. CDR3 sequence (DNA): TGTGCCAGCAGTTTCTCAGAGAACACTGAAGCTTTCTTT.

Comments on this clone: Other DNA sequences from this sample encode an identical CDR3 as well. The chain uses TRBV6-5 and TRBJ2-1; perhaps TRBD2 as D (6 bases). Trimming pared 6 bases from V and 8 bases from J, leaving 8 bases between. From germline, CDR1 is MNHEY and CDR2 SVGAGI. The CDR3 runs 11 residues. This CDR3 reads CASSRRDEQFF. The DNA of the CDR3 is TGTGCCAGCAGCCGGAGGGATGAGCAGTTCTTC.

This clone was found once. V gene TRBV6-5 combines with J gene TRBJ2-1; TRBD1 matches at 7 bases. With V trimmed by 6 bases and J by 6 bases, 5 bases remained unmatched. Germline CDR1 reads MNHEY; CDR2 reads SVGAGI. CDR3 length: 13 residues. The CDR3 loop reads CASSIRQGNEQFF. In DNA form, the CDR3 reads TGTGCCAGCAGCATTCGACAGGGCAATGAGCAGTTCTTC.

The chain employs TRBV20-1 and TRBJ2-4; 8 nucleotides align to TRBD2. Germline CDR1 reads DFQATT; CDR2 reads SNEGSKA (reference sequence). With 6 bases clipped from V and 14 bases from J, the junction kept 9 bases outside the gene matches. There are 11 residues in the CDR3. CDR3 sequence reads: CSAPSSGGEYF. The CDR3 nucleotides are TGCAGTGCCCCATCCTCGGGGGGGGAGTACTTC.

Only one count was recorded for this clone. The rearrangement uses TRBV6-5 and TRBJ1-2; unclear D gene. Germline assignment: CDR1 MNHEY and CDR2 SVGAGI. The CDR3 loop spans 10 amino acids. The germline V and J ends were trimmed by 10 bases and 6 bases, with 9 bases remaining between them. CDR3 residues: CATDFNGYTF. CDR3 nucleotide sequence: TGTGCCACTGACTTTAATGGCTACACCTTC.

The genes are TRBV7-2 and TRBJ2-2; TRBD1 aligns across 8 bases. The CDR3 totals 15 residues. The germline V gene encodes CDR1 SGHTA and CDR2 FQGNSA. Losses at the gene ends were 2 bases for V and 7 bases for J; bases not matched to a gene: 6. The CDR3 nucleotides read TGTGCCAGCAGCTTAAATCCAGGGGGCAACGGGGAGCTGTTTTTT. It specifies CASSLNPGGNGELFF.

The chain combines TRBV6-2 or TRBV6-3 with TRBJ2-3; 9 positions agree with TRBD1. CDR1 is MNHEY, CDR2 SVGEGT, per germline. This CDR3 is 14 amino acids long. V lost 6 bases to trimming and J lost 6 bases; unmatched junction nucleotides: 7. For the CDR3, the DNA is TGTGCCAGCAGCGGGACAGGGACGGTGGATACGCAGTATTTT. Its translation: CASSGTGTVDTQYF.

The chain couples TRBV11-2 to TRBJ1-1; D possibly corresponds to TRBD1 (5 bases). CDR1 and CDR2 from the germline V gene are SGHAT and FQNNGV. V was shortened by 3 bases and J by 3 bases, with 14 bases between the two germline ends. The CDR3 has 15 amino acids. The CDR3 here is CASSFQGGGYTEAFF. In nucleotides, the CDR3 is TGTGCCAGCAGCTTCCAGGGTGGAGGGTACACTGAAGCTTTCTTT.

The chain carries TRBV27 and TRBJ1-2; no definite D call. V lost 0 bases and J 1 base, leaving 6 bases between the germline ends. Germline CDR1 and CDR2: MNHEY and SMNVEV (reference sequence). This CDR3 contains 14 residues. CDR3 DNA sequence: TGTGCCAGCAGTTTATCGGGCATTAACTATGGCTACACCTTC. Residues: CASSLSGINYGYTF.

In this sample, this clone turned up once. The chain recombines TRBV13 with TRBJ2-1; 8 bases are shared with TRBD2. The CDR3 is made up of 17 amino acids. Germline CDR1 PRHDT, CDR2 FYEKMQ (reference sequence). V gave up 1 base and J gave up 0 bases; unmatched junction bases: 5. The CDR3 DNA is TGTGCCAGCAGCTTAGATCTTAGCGGGGACTCCTACAATGAGCAGTTCTTC. Protein product: CASSLDLSGDSYNEQFF.

This chain links TRBV9 with TRBJ1-1; possible D gene TRBD1, 5 bases. Per the germline V gene, CDR1 is SGDLS and CDR2 is YYNGEE. V was clipped by 6 bases and J by 10 bases, with 16 bases between them. The CDR3 runs to 12 residues. CDR3 region: CASTPGGRGAFF. The DNA for the CDR3 is TGTGCCAGCACCCCCGGGGGAAGAGGAGCTTTCTTT. Using reference TRBV9 and TRBJ1-1 for the parts outside the CDR3, the full variable domain is DSGVTQTPKHLITATGQRVTLRCSPRSGDLSVYWYQQSLDQGLQFLIQYYNGEERAKGNILERFSAQQFPDLHSELNLSSLELGDSALYFCASTPGGRGAFFGQGTRLTVV.

This chain links TRBV5-1 with TRBJ2-5; 11 bases fit TRBD2. This CDR3 spans 16 amino acids. CDR1 and CDR2 (germline): SGHRS, YFSETQ. V was clipped by 5 bases and J by 4 bases; unmatched bases: 10. The CDR3 nucleotides are TGCGCCAGCAGTCCGGGGGCTACTAGCGGGGGAGAGACCCAGTACTTC. This codes for CASSPGATSGGETQYF.